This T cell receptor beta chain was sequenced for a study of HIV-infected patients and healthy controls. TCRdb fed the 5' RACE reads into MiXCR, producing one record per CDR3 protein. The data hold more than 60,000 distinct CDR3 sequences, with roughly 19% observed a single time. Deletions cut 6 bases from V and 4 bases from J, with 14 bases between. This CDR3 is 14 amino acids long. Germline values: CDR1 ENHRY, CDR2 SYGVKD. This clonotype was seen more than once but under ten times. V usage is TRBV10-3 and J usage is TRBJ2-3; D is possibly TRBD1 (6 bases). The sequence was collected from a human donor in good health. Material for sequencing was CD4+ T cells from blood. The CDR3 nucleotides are TGTGCCATCAGCCAGGGGCTCACATCAGATACGCAGTATTTT. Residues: CAISQGLTSDTQYF.